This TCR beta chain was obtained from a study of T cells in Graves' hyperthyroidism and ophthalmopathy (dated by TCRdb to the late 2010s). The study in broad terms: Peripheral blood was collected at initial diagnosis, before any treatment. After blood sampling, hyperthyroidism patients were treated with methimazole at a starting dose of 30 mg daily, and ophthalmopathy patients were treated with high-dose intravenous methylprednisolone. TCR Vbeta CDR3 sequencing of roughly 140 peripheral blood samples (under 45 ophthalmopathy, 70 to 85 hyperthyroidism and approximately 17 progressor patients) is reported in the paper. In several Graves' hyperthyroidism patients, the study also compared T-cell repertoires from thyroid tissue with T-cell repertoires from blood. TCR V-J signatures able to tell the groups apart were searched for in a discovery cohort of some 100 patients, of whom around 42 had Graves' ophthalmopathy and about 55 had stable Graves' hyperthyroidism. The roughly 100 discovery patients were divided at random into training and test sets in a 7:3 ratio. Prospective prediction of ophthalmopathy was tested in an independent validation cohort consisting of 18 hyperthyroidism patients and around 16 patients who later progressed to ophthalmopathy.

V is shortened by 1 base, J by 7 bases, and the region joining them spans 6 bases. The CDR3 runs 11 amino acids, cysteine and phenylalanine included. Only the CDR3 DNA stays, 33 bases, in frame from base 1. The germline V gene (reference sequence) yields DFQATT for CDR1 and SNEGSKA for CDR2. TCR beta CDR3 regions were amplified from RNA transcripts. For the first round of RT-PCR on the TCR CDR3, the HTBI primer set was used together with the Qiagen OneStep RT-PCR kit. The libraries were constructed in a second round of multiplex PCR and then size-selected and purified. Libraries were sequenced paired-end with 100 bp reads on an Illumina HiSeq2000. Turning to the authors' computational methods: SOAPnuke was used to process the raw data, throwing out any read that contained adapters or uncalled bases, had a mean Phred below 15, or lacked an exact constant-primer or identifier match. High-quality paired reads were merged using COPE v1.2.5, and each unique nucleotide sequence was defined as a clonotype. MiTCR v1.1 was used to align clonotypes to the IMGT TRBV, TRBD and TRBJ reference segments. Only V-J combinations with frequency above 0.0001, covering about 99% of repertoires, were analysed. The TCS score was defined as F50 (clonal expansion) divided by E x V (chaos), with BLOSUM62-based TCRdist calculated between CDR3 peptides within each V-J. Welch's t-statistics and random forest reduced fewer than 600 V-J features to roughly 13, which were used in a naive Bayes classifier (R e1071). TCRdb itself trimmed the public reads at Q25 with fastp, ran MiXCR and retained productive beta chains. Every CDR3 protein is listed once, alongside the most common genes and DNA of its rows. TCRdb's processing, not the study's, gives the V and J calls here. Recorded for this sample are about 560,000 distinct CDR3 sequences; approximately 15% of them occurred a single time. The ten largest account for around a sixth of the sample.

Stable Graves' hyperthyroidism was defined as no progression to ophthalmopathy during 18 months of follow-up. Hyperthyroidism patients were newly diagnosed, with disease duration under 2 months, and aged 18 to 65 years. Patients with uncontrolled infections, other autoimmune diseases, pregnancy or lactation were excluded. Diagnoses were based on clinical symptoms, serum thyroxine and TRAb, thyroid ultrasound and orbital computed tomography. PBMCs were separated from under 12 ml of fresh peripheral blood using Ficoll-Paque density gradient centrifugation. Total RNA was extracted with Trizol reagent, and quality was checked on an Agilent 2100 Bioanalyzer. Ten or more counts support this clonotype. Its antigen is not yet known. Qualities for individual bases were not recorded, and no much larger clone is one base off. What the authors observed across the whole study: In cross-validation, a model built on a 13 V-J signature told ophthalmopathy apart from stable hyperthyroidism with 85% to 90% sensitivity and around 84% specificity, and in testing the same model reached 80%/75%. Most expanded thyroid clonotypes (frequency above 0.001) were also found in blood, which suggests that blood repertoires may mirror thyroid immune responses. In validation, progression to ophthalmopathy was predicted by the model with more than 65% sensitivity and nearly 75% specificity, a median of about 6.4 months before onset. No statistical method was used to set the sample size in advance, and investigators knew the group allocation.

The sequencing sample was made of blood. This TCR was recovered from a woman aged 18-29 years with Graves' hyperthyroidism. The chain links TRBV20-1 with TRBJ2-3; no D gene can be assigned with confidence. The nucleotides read TGCAGTGCTAGAGCGCAGAATACGCAGTATTTT. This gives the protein CSARAQNTQYF.